This T cell receptor beta chain emerged from a study of blood T cell repertoires in COVID-19. Across the whole study: There were acute and convalescent COVID-19 samples, and they came from the United States, Italy and Spain. Nucleic acid was either cDNA or gDNA, and it came from T cells, B-cell-depleted T cells, or PBMCs.

Per the original methods: Researchers report that nucleated cell counts were estimated from reference gene primer amplification. The method was immunoSEQ multiplex PCR; TCRdb's version includes in-frame clones alone and lacks a portion of them. For V, J and clone size, that table is used; D and trimming come from the DNA. Of about 250,000 clones listed, roughly 85% are singletons. CDR1 and CDR2 (germline): MNHEY, SVGAGI. The CDR3 is made up of 12 amino acids. V was clipped by 3 bases and J by 7 bases, with 9 bases between them. This sequence was found in a young man with active or convalescent COVID-19. The sample taken for sequencing was peripheral blood. The chain has TRBV6-5 and TRBJ1-2, with TRBD1 as a possible D gene (5 bases). Here the CDR3 reads CASSYQGTGYTF. Written as DNA, the CDR3 is TGTGCCAGCAGTTATCAGGGCACTGGCTACACCTTC.